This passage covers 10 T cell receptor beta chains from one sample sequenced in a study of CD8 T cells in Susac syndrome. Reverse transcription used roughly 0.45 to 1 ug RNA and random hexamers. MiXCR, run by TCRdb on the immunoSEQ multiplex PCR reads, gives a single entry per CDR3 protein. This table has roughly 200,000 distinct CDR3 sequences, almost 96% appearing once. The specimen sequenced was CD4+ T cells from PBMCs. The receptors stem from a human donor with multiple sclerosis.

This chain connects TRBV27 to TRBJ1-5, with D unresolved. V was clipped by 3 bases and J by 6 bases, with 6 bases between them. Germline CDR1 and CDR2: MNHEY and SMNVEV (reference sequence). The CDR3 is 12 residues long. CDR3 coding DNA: TGTGCCAGCAGTTTGTTAGGTCAGCCCCAGCATTTT. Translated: CASSLLGQPQHF.

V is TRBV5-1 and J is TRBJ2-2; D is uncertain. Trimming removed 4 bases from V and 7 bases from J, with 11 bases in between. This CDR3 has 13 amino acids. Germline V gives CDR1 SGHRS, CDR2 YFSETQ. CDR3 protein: CASSPGLVGELFF. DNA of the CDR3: TGCGCCAGCAGCCCCGGCCTGGTCGGGGAGCTGTTTTTT.

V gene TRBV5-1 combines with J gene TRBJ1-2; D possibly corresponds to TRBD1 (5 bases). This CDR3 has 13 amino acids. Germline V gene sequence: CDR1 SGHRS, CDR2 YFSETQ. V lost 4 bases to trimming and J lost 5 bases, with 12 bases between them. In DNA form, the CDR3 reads TGCGCCAGCAGCGAAGAGGGGAGTTATGGCTACACCTTC. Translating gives CASSEEGSYGYTF.

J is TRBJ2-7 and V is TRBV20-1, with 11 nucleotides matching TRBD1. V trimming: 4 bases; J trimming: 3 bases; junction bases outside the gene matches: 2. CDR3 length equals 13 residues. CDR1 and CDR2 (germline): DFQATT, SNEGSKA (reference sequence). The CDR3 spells CSAMDRGLYEQYF. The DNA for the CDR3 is TGCAGTGCTATGGACAGGGGGCTCTACGAGCAGTACTTC.

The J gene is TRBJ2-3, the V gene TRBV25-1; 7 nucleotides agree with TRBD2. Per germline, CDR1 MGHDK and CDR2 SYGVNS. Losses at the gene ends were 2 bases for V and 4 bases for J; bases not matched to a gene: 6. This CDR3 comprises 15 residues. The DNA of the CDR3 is TGTGCCAGCAGTGAAGGGGAGGGTAGGCCAGATACGCAGTATTTT. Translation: CASSEGEGRPDTQYF.

For the CDR3, the DNA is TGCAGTGCTAAAGGACTAGCGATTTTTAACAATGAGCAGTTCTTC. Its translation: CSAKGLAIFNNEQFF. V gene TRBV20-1 combines with J gene TRBJ2-1, with TRBD2 identical over 9 bases. The CDR3 runs to 15 residues. The germline CDR1 and CDR2 sequences are DFQATT and SNEGSKA (reference sequence). V lost 4 bases and J lost 5; bases outside the gene matches: 9.

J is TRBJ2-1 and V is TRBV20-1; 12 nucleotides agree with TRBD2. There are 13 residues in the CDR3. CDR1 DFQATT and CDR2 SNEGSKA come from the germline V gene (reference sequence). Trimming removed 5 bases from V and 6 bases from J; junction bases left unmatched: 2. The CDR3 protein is CSARLAGVNEQFF. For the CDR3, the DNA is TGCAGTGCTCGACTAGCGGGGGTCAATGAGCAGTTCTTC.

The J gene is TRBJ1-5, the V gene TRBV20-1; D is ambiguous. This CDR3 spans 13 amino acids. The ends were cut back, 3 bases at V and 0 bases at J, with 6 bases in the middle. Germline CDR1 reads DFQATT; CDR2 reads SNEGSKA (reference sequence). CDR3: CSASLSSNQPQHF. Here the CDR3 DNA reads TGCAGTGCTAGCCTAAGTAGCAATCAGCCCCAGCATTTT.

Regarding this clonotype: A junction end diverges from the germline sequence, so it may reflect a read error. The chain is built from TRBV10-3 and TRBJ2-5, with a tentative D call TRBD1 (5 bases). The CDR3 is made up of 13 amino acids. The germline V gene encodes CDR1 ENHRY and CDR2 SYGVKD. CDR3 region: CAICDSLQETQYF. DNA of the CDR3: TGTGCCATCTGTGACAGCCTCCAAGAGACCCAGTACTTC.

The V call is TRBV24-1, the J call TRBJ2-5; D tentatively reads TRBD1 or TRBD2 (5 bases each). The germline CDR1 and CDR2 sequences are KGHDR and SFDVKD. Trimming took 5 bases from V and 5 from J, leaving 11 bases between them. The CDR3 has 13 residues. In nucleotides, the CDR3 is TGTGCCACCAGTGCACGGGGCTCCGAGACCCAGTACTTC. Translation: CATSARGSETQYF.